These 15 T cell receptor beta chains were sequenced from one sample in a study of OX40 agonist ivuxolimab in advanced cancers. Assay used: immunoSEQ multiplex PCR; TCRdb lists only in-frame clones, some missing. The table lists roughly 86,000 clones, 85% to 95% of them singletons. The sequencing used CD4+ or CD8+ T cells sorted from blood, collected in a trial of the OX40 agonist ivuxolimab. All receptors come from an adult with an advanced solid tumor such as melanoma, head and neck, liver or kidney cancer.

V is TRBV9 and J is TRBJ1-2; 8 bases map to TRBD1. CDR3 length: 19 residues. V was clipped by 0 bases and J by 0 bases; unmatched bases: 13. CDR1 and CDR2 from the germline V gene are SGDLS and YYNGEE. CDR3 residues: CASSVAPTGTGRTNYGYTF. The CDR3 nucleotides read TGTGCCAGCAGCGTAGCCCCAACCGGGACAGGACGTACTAACTATGGCTACACCTTC.

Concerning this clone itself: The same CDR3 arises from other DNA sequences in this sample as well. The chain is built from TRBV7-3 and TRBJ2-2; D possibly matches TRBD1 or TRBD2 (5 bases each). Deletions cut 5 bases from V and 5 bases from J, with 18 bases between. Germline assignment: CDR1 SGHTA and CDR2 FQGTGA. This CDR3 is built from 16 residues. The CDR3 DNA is TGTGCCAGCAGCCTAAACACAGGAGGCAGGACCGGGGAGCTGTTTTTT. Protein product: CASSLNTGGRTGELFF.

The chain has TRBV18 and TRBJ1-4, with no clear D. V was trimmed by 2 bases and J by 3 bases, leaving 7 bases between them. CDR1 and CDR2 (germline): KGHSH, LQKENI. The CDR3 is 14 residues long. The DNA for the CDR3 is TGTGCCAGCTCACCAGGATCGCCTAATGAAAAACTGTTTTTT. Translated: CASSPGSPNEKLFF. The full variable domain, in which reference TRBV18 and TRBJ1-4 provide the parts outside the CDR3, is NAGVMQNPRHLVRRRGQEARLRCSPMKGHSHVYWYRQLPEEGLKFMVYLQKENIIDESGMPKERFSAEFPKEGPSILRIQQVVRGDSAAYFCASSPGSPNEKLFFGSGTQLSVL.

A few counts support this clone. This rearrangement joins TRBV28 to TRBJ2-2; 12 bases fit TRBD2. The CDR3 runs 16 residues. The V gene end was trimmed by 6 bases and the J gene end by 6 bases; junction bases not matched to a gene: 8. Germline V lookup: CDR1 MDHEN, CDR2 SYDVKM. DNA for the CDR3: TGTGCCAGCAGCCCCAGGGGACTAGCGGGCCCCGGGGAGCTGTTTTTT. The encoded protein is CASSPRGLAGPGELFF.

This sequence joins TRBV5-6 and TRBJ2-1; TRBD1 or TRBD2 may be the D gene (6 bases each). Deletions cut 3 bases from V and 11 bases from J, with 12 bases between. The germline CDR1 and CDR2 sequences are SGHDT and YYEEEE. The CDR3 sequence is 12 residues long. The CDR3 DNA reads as TGTGCCAGCAGCTCAACAGGGAGGAAGCAGTTCTTC. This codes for CASSSTGRKQFF.

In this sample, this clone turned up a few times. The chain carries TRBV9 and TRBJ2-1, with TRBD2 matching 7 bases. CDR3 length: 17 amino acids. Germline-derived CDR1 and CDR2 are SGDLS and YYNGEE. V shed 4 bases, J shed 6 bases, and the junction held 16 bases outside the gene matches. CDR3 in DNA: TGTGCCAGCAGCCCCAGAATAGGACTAGGCGGGGGCAATGAGCAGTTCTTC. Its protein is CASSPRIGLGGGNEQFF. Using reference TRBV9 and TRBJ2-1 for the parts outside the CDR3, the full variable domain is DSGVTQTPKHLITATGQRVTLRCSPRSGDLSVYWYQQSLDQGLQFLIQYYNGEERAKGNILERFSAQQFPDLHSELNLSSLELGDSALYFCASSPRIGLGGGNEQFFGPGTRLTVL.

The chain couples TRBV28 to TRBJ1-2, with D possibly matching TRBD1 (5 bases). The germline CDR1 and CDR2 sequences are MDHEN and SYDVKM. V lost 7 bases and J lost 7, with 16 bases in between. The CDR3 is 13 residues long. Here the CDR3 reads CASNGGQRRGYTF. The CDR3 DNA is TGTGCCAGCAATGGGGGTCAGCGGCGTGGCTACACCTTC.

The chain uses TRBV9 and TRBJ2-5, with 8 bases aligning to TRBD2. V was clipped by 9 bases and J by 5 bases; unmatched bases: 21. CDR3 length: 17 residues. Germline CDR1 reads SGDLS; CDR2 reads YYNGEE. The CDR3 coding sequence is TGTGCCACAAACGGGGGGGCGACAGAGCGGGAGAGGGAGACCCAGTACTTC. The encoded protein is CATNGGATERERETQYF.

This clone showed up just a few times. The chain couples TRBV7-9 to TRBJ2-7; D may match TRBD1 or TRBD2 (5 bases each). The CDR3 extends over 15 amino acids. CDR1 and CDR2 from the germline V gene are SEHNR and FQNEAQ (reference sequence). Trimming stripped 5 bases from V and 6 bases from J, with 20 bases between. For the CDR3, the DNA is TGTGCCAGCAGCGGGACCGGGACCGCTATTGCCGAGCAGTACTTC. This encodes CASSGTGTAIAEQYF.

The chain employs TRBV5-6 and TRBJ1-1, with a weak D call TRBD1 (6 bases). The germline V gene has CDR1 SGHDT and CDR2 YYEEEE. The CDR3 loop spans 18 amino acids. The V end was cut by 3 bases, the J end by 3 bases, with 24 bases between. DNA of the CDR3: TGTGCCAGCAGCTCCGACAGGTGGTTTTCGTCGAGTTACACTGAAGCTTTCTTT. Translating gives CASSSDRWFSSSYTEAFF.

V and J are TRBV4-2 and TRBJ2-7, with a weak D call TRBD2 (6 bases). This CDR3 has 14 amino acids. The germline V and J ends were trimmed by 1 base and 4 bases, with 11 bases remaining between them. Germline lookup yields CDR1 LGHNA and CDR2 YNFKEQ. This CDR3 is CASSQAGDGYEQYF. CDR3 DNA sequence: TGTGCCAGCAGCCAAGCGGGAGATGGGTACGAGCAGTACTTC.

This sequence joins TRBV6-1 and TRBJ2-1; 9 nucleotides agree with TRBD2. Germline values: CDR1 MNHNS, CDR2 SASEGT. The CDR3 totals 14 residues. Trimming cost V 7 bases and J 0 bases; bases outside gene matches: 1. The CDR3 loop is CASNSGSSYNEQFF. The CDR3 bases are TGTGCCAGCAATAGCGGGAGCTCCTACAATGAGCAGTTCTTC.

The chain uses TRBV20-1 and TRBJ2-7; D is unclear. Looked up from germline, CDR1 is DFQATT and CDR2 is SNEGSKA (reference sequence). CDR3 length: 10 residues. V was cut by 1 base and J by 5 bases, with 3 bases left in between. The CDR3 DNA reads TGCAGTGCTAGAGGACACGAGCAGTACTTC. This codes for CSARGHEQYF.

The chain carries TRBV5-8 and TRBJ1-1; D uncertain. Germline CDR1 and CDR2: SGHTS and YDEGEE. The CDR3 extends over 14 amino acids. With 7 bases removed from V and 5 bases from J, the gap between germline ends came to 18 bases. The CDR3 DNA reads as TGTGCCAGCCGGACTTTTCTGGGCCAAACTGAAGCTTTCTTT. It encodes CASRTFLGQTEAFF.

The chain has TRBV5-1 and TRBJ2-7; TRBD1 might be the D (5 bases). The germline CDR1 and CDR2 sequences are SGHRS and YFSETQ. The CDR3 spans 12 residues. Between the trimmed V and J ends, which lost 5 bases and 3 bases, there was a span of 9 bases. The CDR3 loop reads CASRKDNYEQYF. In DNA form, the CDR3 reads TGCGCCAGCAGAAAGGACAACTACGAGCAGTACTTC.